This T cell receptor (beta chain) is drawn from a study of blood T cell repertoires in COVID-19. Germline trimming cut 0 bases from V and 1 base from J; bases unmatched to any gene: 2. Germline values: CDR1 SGDLS, CDR2 YYNGEE. This CDR3 region has 16 residues. Profiling relied on immunoSEQ multiplex PCR, and the TCRdb table lists in-frame clones only, not all of them. The table lists fewer than 400,000 clones, roughly 90% of them singletons. The TCR was taken from a woman in her 30s who had recovered from COVID-19. This chain uses TRBV9 with TRBJ2-2; 8 nucleotides match TRBD2. The sequenced material came from PBMCs or T cells enriched from blood (not recorded which). The CDR3 protein is CASSVGSGMNTGELFF. CDR3 sequence (DNA): TGTGCCAGCAGCGTAGGTAGCGGGATGAACACCGGGGAGCTGTTTTTT.